This T cell receptor beta chain was profiled in a study of blood T cells in healthy people across ages. This clonotype has a handful of counts. Its antigen is as yet unknown. The CDR3 is 13 amino acids. V was shortened by 3 bases and J by 15 bases, with 18 bases between the two germline ends. Germline CDR1 is ENHRY and CDR2 is SYGVKD. Alongside a J-beta primer mix, a sample-barcoded 5' primer served in a second PCR lasting roughly 6 to 11 cycles. Each cDNA molecule was tagged by a template-switch adaptor with 12 random nucleotides. Per-sample output comprised a minimum of 3 million paired-end reads containing CDR3. Each CDR3 protein is one row after TCRdb ran MiXCR on the 5' RACE reads. The sample has fewer than 900,000 distinct CDR3 sequences; under 40% are singletons. Study outcomes and limitations: With naive T cell percentage, TCR beta diversity showed a strong correlation.

The J gene is TRBJ2-1, the V gene TRBV10-3; D may be TRBD1 (6 bases). The clonotype comes from a man between 18 and 29 years old in good health. The material sequenced was blood. Here the CDR3 reads CAISEGGQGTWFF. The CDR3 coding sequence is TGTGCCATCAGTGAAGGGGGACAAGGGACGTGGTTCTTC.